This TCR beta chain was recovered during a study of beta chain features in type 1 diabetes. Whole-study findings and limits: Diminished insertions and augmented deletions at VDJ junctions characterized type 1 diabetes patients.

The investigators reverse transcribed all of the isolated RNA, so they sequenced expressed TCRB transcripts. The method was immunoSEQ multiplex PCR; TCRdb's version includes in-frame clones alone and lacks a portion of them. The sample has 160,000 or so clones, 7.5% to 9.5% seen once. As regards this clone: Its cognate antigen is unknown.

J was trimmed by 5 bases and V by 8 bases; bases with no gene match: 4. The CDR3 runs to 15 residues. Germline V lookup: CDR1 ENHRY, CDR2 SYGVKD. J is TRBJ2-1 and V is TRBV10-3; 15 bases align to TRBD2. Sequencing was performed on central memory CD4+ T cells from blood. This TCR derives from a woman aged 18-29 years in good health. The CDR3 DNA is TGTGCCATCCAGGGACTAGCGGGAGGTGACAATGAGCAGTTCTTC. Amino acids: CAIQGLAGGDNEQFF.